Shown below are 11 T cell receptor beta chains from a single sample sequenced in a study of T cell responses to AZD1222 COVID-19 vaccine. The assay was immunoSEQ multiplex PCR, and TCRdb's table has in-frame clones only and misses some. The sample holds roughly 95,000 clones, more than 75% seen once. The sequencing here drew on peripheral blood, taken on day 0 of AZD1222 vaccination. The receptors stem from an adult in good health.

The count of this clone is one. The chain recombines TRBV5-6 with TRBJ1-4; unclear D gene. V was trimmed by 0 bases and J by 8 bases, leaving 11 bases between them. This CDR3 contains 14 residues. In germline, CDR1 is SGHDT, CDR2 YYEEEE. CDR3 nucleotide sequence: TGTGCCAGCAGCTTGGTTGGTACCAAAGAAAAACTGTTTTTT. Translating it yields CASSLVGTKEKLFF.

The J gene is TRBJ1-2, the V gene TRBV29-1; possible D gene TRBD1, 5 bases. V shed 3 bases and J shed 0 bases, with 14 bases lying between them. The CDR3 totals 15 residues. Per the germline V gene, CDR1 is SQVTM and CDR2 is ANQGSEA. This chain's CDR3 is CSVEPQGASNYGYTF. The CDR3 region has the DNA TGCAGCGTTGAGCCTCAGGGAGCCTCTAACTATGGCTACACCTTC.

V usage is TRBV19 and J usage is TRBJ2-3, with TRBD2 identical over 7 bases. V trimming: 5 bases; J trimming: 1 base; junction bases outside the gene matches: 9. The CDR3 sequence is 16 residues long. CDR1 is LNHDA, CDR2 SQIVND, per germline (reference sequence). Here the CDR3 reads CASSPRGRGGTDTQYF. For the CDR3, the DNA is TGTGCCAGTAGTCCGCGGGGCCGGGGGGGCACAGATACGCAGTATTTT.

The chain has TRBV9 and TRBJ2-1; D tentatively fits TRBD1 or TRBD2 (7 bases each). CDR1 SGDLS and CDR2 YYNGEE come from the germline V gene. The CDR3 covers 15 residues. The V gene lost 0 bases and the J gene lost 4 bases, with 11 bases spanning the gap. The CDR3 sequence is CASSVGEGAYNEQFF. CDR3 nucleotide sequence: TGTGCCAGCAGCGTAGGGGAGGGGGCTTACAATGAGCAGTTCTTC.

The chain carries TRBV28 and TRBJ1-1; no firm D call. V gave up 2 bases and J gave up 3 bases, with 4 bases separating them. CDR1 and CDR2 from the germline V gene are MDHEN and SYDVKM. CDR3 size: 12 residues. CDR3 sequence: CASSLTDTEAFF. DNA of the CDR3: TGTGCCAGCAGTTTAACGGACACTGAAGCTTTCTTT. Together with reference TRBV28 and TRBJ1-1, the CDR3 gives the full variable domain: DVKVTQSSRYLVKRTGEKVFLECVQDMDHENMFWYRQDPGLGLRLIYFSYDVKMKEKGDIPEGYSVSREKKERFSLILESASTNQTSMYLCASSLTDTEAFFGQGTRLTVV.

This sequence joins TRBV29-1 and TRBJ2-2, with D perhaps TRBD1 (6 bases). The germline V gene has CDR1 SQVTM and CDR2 ANQGSEA. The CDR3 has 15 amino acids. Trimming shortened V by 1 base and J by 2 bases, and 11 bases separated the two germline ends. The CDR3 coding sequence is TGCAGCGTTGAAGTGGGGACAATTAACACCGGGGAGCTGTTTTTT. It codes for CSVEVGTINTGELFF.

The rearrangement links TRBV6-1 to TRBJ1-6; 9 bases match TRBD1. The CDR3 loop spans 16 amino acids. V trimming: 2 bases; J trimming: 9 bases; junction bases outside the gene matches: 8. Germline V lookup: CDR1 MNHNS, CDR2 SASEGT. The CDR3 sequence is CASSERGQGSSSPLHF. As DNA, the CDR3 is TGTGCCAGCAGTGAACGAGGACAGGGGAGCAGTTCACCCCTCCACTTT.

The rearrangement uses TRBV11-3 and TRBJ2-3, with D unresolved. Germline V gives CDR1 SGHNT, CDR2 YENEEA. The CDR3 runs to 16 residues. The ends were cut back, 1 base at V and 2 bases at J, with 13 bases in the middle. Here the CDR3 DNA reads TGTGCCAGCAGCTTAGGGGGTGCTGGTCCCACAGATACGCAGTATTTT. Translating it yields CASSLGGAGPTDTQYF.

This chain joins TRBV2 and TRBJ2-1; D gene ambiguous. From germline, CDR1 is SNHLY and CDR2 FYNNEI. The V gene lost 0 bases and the J gene lost 10 bases, with 4 bases spanning the gap. This CDR3 has 11 residues. CDR3 amino acids: CASSEALEQFF. The CDR3 DNA sequence: TGTGCCAGCAGTGAAGCTCTGGAGCAGTTCTTC.

CDR3 in amino acids: CASSLDLMGGDFNYGYTF. The DNA of the CDR3 is TGTGCCAGCAGCTTAGACTTGATGGGAGGGGATTTTAACTATGGCTACACCTTC. V and J are TRBV7-8 and TRBJ1-2; weak D call: TRBD1 (5 bases). Germline-derived CDR1 and CDR2 are SGHVS and FQNEAQ. The CDR3 loop spans 18 amino acids. V lost 1 base and J 1 base, leaving 19 bases between the germline ends.

The chain is built from TRBV12-5 and TRBJ2-1; 11 nucleotides line up with TRBD1. The J segment lost 6 bases and the V segment lost 9 bases, leaving 7 bases of the junction unmatched. Germline V gene data show CDR1 as LGHNT and CDR2 as FRNRAP. The CDR3 sequence is 14 residues long. The CDR3 sequence is CASARTGGFNEQFF. The CDR3 nucleotides read TGTGCTAGCGCCCGGACAGGGGGCTTCAATGAGCAGTTCTTC. Supplemented by reference TRBV12-5 and TRBJ2-1, the full variable domain reads DARVTQTPRHKVTEMGQEVTMRCQPILGHNTVFWYRQTMMQGLELLAYFRNRAPLDDSGMPKDRFSAEMPDATLATLKIQPSEPRDSAVYFCASARTGGFNEQFFGPGTRLTVL.